The T cell receptor (beta chain) described here comes from a study of blood T cell repertoires in COVID-19. Study background: Donors in the United States, Italy and Spain gave samples during acute or convalescent COVID-19. From T cells, B-cell-depleted T cells, or PBMCs came the material, which was cDNA or gDNA.

Assay used: immunoSEQ multiplex PCR; TCRdb lists only in-frame clones, some missing. The table has 270,000 or so clones, around 90% seen once; the top ten hold 2% to 2.5%. There are 14 residues in the CDR3. CDR1 is SGHTA and CDR2 is FQGNSA in the germline V gene. The V and J ends lost 3 bases and 1 base respectively, with 9 bases between them. Living in about two dozen US areas, the participants were between roughly 18 and 95 years of age. The source is a woman aged 40 to 55 with acute COVID-19. The chain is built from TRBV7-2 and TRBJ1-1; D is undetermined. Sequencing used PBMCs or T cells enriched from blood (not recorded which). The CDR3 DNA reads as TGTGCCAGCAGCTTCTACAGCAAGAACACTGAAGCTTTCTTT. The encoded protein is CASSFYSKNTEAFF.